The 27 T cell receptor beta chains reported below all come from one sample, sequenced in a study of blood T cell repertoires in COVID-19. Libraries were prepared by immunoSEQ multiplex PCR; TCRdb keeps only in-frame clonotypes and omits some of them. The sample contains some 14,000 clones, about 85% of which appear only once. Sequenced input: peripheral blood. The receptor source for this set is a human donor in a cohort sampled during active COVID-19.

The chain combines TRBV23-1 with TRBJ2-5, with D possibly TRBD2 on 9 matching bases. The J call is uncertain, as TRBJ2-7 better fits the DNA end. TRBV23-1 is assigned to the ORF class and has an uncertain function. This CDR3 contains 21 residues. This CDR3 is CASSQSPWTGPAGGAYYEQYF. Here the CDR3 DNA reads TGCGCCAGCAGTCAATCTCCGTGGACAGGGCCAGCGGGAGGAGCCTACTACGAGCAGTACTTC.

This clone was detected once. The V and J genes are TRBV28 and TRBJ2-5; 7 nucleotides agree with TRBD2. V was clipped by 8 bases and J by 4 bases; unmatched bases: 16. Per germline, CDR1 MDHEN and CDR2 SYDVKM. The CDR3 consists of 16 residues. The CDR3 loop is CASCSSGRGRGETQYF. The CDR3 nucleotides read TGTGCCAGCTGCTCCTCGGGTCGCGGGAGAGGAGAGACCCAGTACTTC.

A few counts support this clone. Here the CDR3 DNA reads TGTGCCAGCAGCGTAGCGGGGGGGGTGGTAGATACGCAGTATTTT. It translates to CASSVAGGVVDTQYF. The chain links TRBV9 to TRBJ2-3; 8 nucleotides line up with TRBD2. This CDR3 has 15 amino acids. Germline V gene lookup returns CDR1 SGDLS and CDR2 YYNGEE. Trimming removed 0 bases from V and 5 bases from J; junction bases left unmatched: 5. Together with reference TRBV9 and TRBJ2-3, the CDR3 gives the full variable domain: DSGVTQTPKHLITATGQRVTLRCSPRSGDLSVYWYQQSLDQGLQFLIQYYNGEERAKGNILERFSAQQFPDLHSELNLSSLELGDSALYFCASSVAGGVVDTQYFGPGTRLTVL.

In this sample, this clone turned up a few times. The chain combines TRBV23-1 with TRBJ2-7; the D gene is possibly TRBD1 (5 bases). TRBV23-1 is classed as an ORF, of uncertain function. The CDR3 loop spans 15 amino acids. V was shortened by 0 bases and J by 2 bases, with 11 bases between the two germline ends. CDR3 amino acids: CASSQSATVTYEQYF. The DNA for the CDR3 is TGCGCCAGCAGTCAATCGGCGACAGTGACCTACGAGCAGTACTTC.

CDR3 sequence (DNA): TGTGCCAGCAGGTTAGCCAGCGAGACCCAGTACTTC. Its protein product is CASRLASETQYF. The rearrangement links TRBV2 to TRBJ2-5; no clear D gene. This CDR3 comprises 12 residues. Germline CDR1 reads SNHLY; CDR2 reads FYNNEI. Between the trimmed V and J ends, which lost 6 bases and 5 bases, there was a span of 10 bases.

This clone has a single count. The chain is built from TRBV5-1 and TRBJ2-7; the D gene is possibly TRBD1 (6 bases). The V end was cut by 4 bases, the J end by 3 bases, with 14 bases between. The CDR3 contains 14 residues. Germline CDR1 and CDR2: SGHRS and YFSETQ. CDR3 DNA: TGCGCCAGCAGCACGCGACAGGCCAGCTACGAGCAGTACTTC. Translation: CASSTRQASYEQYF.

The chain is built from TRBV7-3 and TRBJ1-1; 8 bases agree with TRBD1. The germline V gene encodes CDR1 SGHTA and CDR2 FQGTGA. The V segment lost 4 bases and the J segment 4 bases; nucleotides outside the gene matches: 5. The CDR3 loop spans 14 amino acids. Here the CDR3 reads CASSSRTGPTEAFF. The DNA for the CDR3 is TGTGCCAGCAGCTCGCGGACAGGGCCCACTGAAGCTTTCTTT. Together with reference TRBV7-3 and TRBJ1-1, the CDR3 gives the full variable domain: GAGVSQTPSNKVTEKGKYVELRCDPISGHTALYWYRQSLGQGPEFLIYFQGTGAADDSGLPNDRFFAVRPEGSVSTLKIQRTERGDSAVYLCASSSRTGPTEAFFGQGTRLTVV.

The rearrangement links TRBV9 to TRBJ1-3; no firm D call. With 3 bases removed from V and 0 bases from J, the gap between germline ends came to 16 bases. The germline gives CDR1 SGDLS, CDR2 YYNGEE. This CDR3 comprises 17 residues. DNA of the CDR3: TGTGCCAGCAGCGGTCCCGCGGTGGGTAACTCTGGAAACACCATATATTTT. Translated: CASSGPAVGNSGNTIYF.

This clone was seen only a few times. CDR3 residues: CASSGGSFSTDTQYF. CDR3 nucleotide sequence: TGTGCCAGCAGCGGAGGGTCCTTCAGCACAGATACGCAGTATTTT. V and J are TRBV7-9 and TRBJ2-3, with TRBD2 as a possible D gene (6 bases). Per the germline V gene, CDR1 is SEHNR and CDR2 is FQNEAQ (reference sequence). V was cut by 5 bases and J by 0 bases, with 12 bases left in between. The CDR3 runs 15 residues.

V and J are TRBV7-9 and TRBJ2-3, with D possibly TRBD2 on 5 matching bases. Germline V CDR1 and CDR2: SEHNR, FQNEAQ (reference sequence). The CDR3 loop spans 13 amino acids. The ends were cut back, 5 bases at V and 7 bases at J, with 13 bases in the middle. CDR3 in amino acids: CASSPPRGNTQYF. DNA for the CDR3: TGTGCCAGCAGCCCCCCCCGAGGGAATACGCAGTATTTT.

The chain recombines TRBV6-4 with TRBJ1-2, with no clear D. Germline V lookup: CDR1 MRHNA, CDR2 SNTAGT. This CDR3 spans 12 amino acids. Trimming took off 7 bases at V and 8 bases at J, with 14 bases between the two ends. The CDR3 DNA is TGTGCCAGCAAAGCGACGGAGGGCGGCTACACCTTC. It yields the protein CASKATEGGYTF.

This clone is classed as large (0.1 to 1%). The rearrangement joins TRBV7-6 to TRBJ1-1; TRBD1 might be the D (5 bases). Trimming shortened V by 2 bases and J by 3 bases, and 7 bases separated the two germline ends. The CDR3 length is 13 residues. Germline lookup yields CDR1 SGHVS and CDR2 FNYEAQ. DNA for the CDR3: TGTGCCAGCAGCTTACAGGGTTACACTGAAGCTTTCTTT. Protein sequence: CASSLQGYTEAFF.

The sample holds one count of this clone. This chain joins TRBV12-3 or TRBV12-4 and TRBJ1-5, with D uncertain. The CDR3 consists of 13 residues. V was pared by 3 bases and J by 4 bases, with 7 bases between. CDR3 coding DNA: TGTGCCAGCAGTTTTGCTCGGAATCAGCCCCAGCATTTT. Translation: CASSFARNQPQHF.

This clone was detected only a few times. This sequence joins TRBV28 and TRBJ2-1; maybe TRBD1 (5 bases). This CDR3 comprises 15 residues. Trimming left V 5 bases short and J 3 bases short, with 14 bases between. Germline V gene data show CDR1 as MDHEN and CDR2 as SYDVKM. In DNA, the CDR3 is TGTGCCAGCAGTAGCCGACAGCCGCTCTACAATGAGCAGTTCTTC. This translates into CASSSRQPLYNEQFF.

J is TRBJ2-5 and V is TRBV7-9; TRBD1 might be the D (6 bases). V gave up 1 base and J gave up 0 bases, with 12 bases separating them. From germline, CDR1 is SEHNR and CDR2 FQNEAQ (reference sequence). The CDR3 extends over 16 amino acids. Here the CDR3 DNA reads TGTGCCAGCAGCTTAGGCCTTCGGACAGACCAAGAGACCCAGTACTTC. Its protein is CASSLGLRTDQETQYF.

The chain links TRBV27 to TRBJ2-5; 12 nucleotides match TRBD2. The CDR3 extends over 16 amino acids. Germline V gene data show CDR1 as MNHEY and CDR2 as SMNVEV (reference sequence). Trimming took 5 bases from V and 0 from J; bases not matched to a gene: 4. CDR3 region: CASSASGRANQETQYF. CDR3 DNA sequence: TGTGCCAGCAGTGCTAGCGGGAGGGCAAACCAAGAGACCCAGTACTTC.

V is TRBV7-6 and J is TRBJ2-5; tentative D call: TRBD2 (5 bases). V lost 1 base, J lost 1 base, and 10 bases lay in between. Germline CDR1 reads SGHVS; CDR2 reads FNYEAQ. This CDR3 has 15 amino acids. CDR3 in DNA: TGTGCCAGCAGCTTAGTGCTAGCCGGCCAAGAGACCCAGTACTTC. It encodes CASSLVLAGQETQYF.

This clone has just one count. This chain uses TRBV3-1 (or the pseudogene TRBV3-2) with TRBJ2-7, with 9 bases that match TRBD1. This CDR3 comprises 13 residues. Looked up from germline, CDR1 is LGHDT and CDR2 is YNNKEL (reference sequence). The junction had 1 base not matched to a gene; V was cut back by 4 bases and J by 3 bases. DNA of the CDR3: TGTGCCAGCAGCCTGGGACAGGGCTACGAGCAGTACTTC. It yields the protein CASSLGQGYEQYF.

The rearrangement links TRBV11-2 to TRBJ2-5; perhaps TRBD1 as D (5 bases). The V end lost 8 bases, the J end lost 2 bases, and 15 bases lay between the germline ends. The V gene's germline CDR1 is SGHAT and CDR2 FQNNGV. This CDR3 has 14 amino acids. This chain's CDR3 is CASFSGKVQETQYF. CDR3 DNA: TGTGCCAGCTTTTCAGGGAAGGTTCAAGAGACCCAGTACTTC.

V usage is TRBV18 and J usage is TRBJ2-1; 9 bases are a match to TRBD2. The trim removed 3 bases at V and 2 bases at J, leaving 8 bases unmatched. CDR1 is KGHSH, CDR2 LQKENI, per germline. This CDR3 has 17 amino acids. CDR3 in amino acids: CASSPRGGGGPYNEQFF. CDR3 coding DNA: TGTGCCAGCTCACCCCGTGGCGGGGGGGGCCCCTACAATGAGCAGTTCTTC.

This chain links TRBV29-1 with TRBJ1-1, with 7 bases lining up with TRBD1. This CDR3 region has 13 residues. Germline CDR1 SQVTM, CDR2 ANQGSEA. Trimming removed 7 bases from V and 1 base from J; junction bases left unmatched: 6. The CDR3 DNA is TGCAGCGCCTCCGGGACAGCGAACACTGAAGCTTTCTTT. It encodes CSASGTANTEAFF.

This chain links TRBV6-1 with TRBJ2-3; 10 bases align to TRBD2. From germline, CDR1 is MNHNS and CDR2 SASEGT. The CDR3 is 18 residues long. V was clipped by 3 bases and J by 1 base; unmatched bases: 10. DNA of the CDR3: TGTGCCAGCAGTGAGATAGCGGGGGGTCGAAGCCGCACAGATACGCAGTATTTT. Its protein product is CASSEIAGGRSRTDTQYF.

The count of this clone is one. The rearrangement uses TRBV6-2 or TRBV6-3 and TRBJ2-5, with 7 bases fitting TRBD2. The CDR3 loop spans 18 amino acids. J lost 4 bases, V lost 3 bases, and 17 bases had no gene match. The germline gives CDR1 MNHEY, CDR2 SVGEGT. The CDR3 loop is CASSYSPLSGGSRETQYF. CDR3 sequence (DNA): TGTGCCAGCAGTTATTCCCCCCTTTCGGGAGGATCGAGAGAGACCCAGTACTTC.

In its sample, this clone was seen once. The chain links TRBV11-1 to TRBJ1-1; D is uncertain. Trimming took off 1 base at V and 1 base at J, with 4 bases between the two ends. Germline V gene lookup returns CDR1 SGHAT and CDR2 FQDESV (reference sequence). The CDR3 length is 13 residues. The CDR3 is CASSLDWNTEAFF. In DNA, the CDR3 is TGTGCCAGCAGCTTAGACTGGAACACTGAAGCTTTCTTT.

The chain combines TRBV29-1 with TRBJ2-5, with 11 bases lining up with TRBD1. The CDR3 totals 14 residues. Germline values: CDR1 SQVTM, CDR2 ANQGSEA. V shed 6 bases and J 5 bases; nucleotides not matched to a gene: 8. CDR3 bases: TGCAGCGTCAGTGGGACAGGGGGTCGGGAGACCCAGTACTTC. Encoded protein: CSVSGTGGRETQYF.

The chain carries TRBV6-6 and TRBJ2-7, with D perhaps TRBD2 (5 bases). Trimming took 0 bases from V and 2 from J, leaving 11 bases between them. This CDR3 region has 15 residues. The germline V gene has CDR1 MNHNY and CDR2 SVGAGI (reference sequence). CDR3 sequence: CASSYSNGNTYEQYF. As DNA, the CDR3 is TGTGCCAGCAGTTACTCTAACGGGAACACCTACGAGCAGTACTTC.

This chain connects TRBV6-2 or TRBV6-3 to TRBJ2-7, with D possibly matching TRBD1 (5 bases). CDR1 is MNHEY and CDR2 is SVGEGT in the germline V gene. The CDR3 length is 13 residues. The V gene lost 2 bases and the J gene lost 8 bases, with 13 bases spanning the gap. CDR3 region: CASSYRGTTQQYF. Written as DNA, the CDR3 is TGTGCCAGCAGTTACAGGGGCACAACCCAGCAGTACTTC.